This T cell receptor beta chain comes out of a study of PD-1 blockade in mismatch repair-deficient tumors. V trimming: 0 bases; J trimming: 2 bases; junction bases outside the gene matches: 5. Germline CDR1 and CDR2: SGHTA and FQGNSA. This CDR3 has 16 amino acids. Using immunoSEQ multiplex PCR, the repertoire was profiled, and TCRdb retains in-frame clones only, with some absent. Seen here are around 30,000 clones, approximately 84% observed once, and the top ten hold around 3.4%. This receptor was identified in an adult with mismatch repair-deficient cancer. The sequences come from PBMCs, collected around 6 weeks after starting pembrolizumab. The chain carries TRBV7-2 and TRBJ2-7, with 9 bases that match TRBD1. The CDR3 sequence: CASSLADRGYTYEQYF. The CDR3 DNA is TGTGCCAGCAGCTTAGCGGACAGGGGCTACACCTACGAGCAGTACTTC.